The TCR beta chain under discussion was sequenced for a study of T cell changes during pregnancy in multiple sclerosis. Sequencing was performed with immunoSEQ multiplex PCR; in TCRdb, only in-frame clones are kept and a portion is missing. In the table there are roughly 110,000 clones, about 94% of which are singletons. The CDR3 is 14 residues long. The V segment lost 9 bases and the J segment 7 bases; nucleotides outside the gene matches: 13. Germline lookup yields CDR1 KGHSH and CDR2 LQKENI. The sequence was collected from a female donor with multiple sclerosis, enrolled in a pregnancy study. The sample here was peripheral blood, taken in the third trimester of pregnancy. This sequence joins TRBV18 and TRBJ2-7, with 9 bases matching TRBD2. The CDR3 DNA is TGTGCCAGTACGCATAGCGGGAGCGCGACAGAGCAGTACTTC. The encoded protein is CASTHSGSATEQYF.